The rows below give T cell receptor beta chains drawn from one sample of a study of cytomegalovirus exposure and HLA in healthy donors. Assay used: immunoSEQ multiplex PCR; TCRdb lists only in-frame clones, some missing. The sample lists 150,000 to 200,000 clones, 80% occurring once. What was sequenced was PBMCs. The receptors here all came from a boy between 10 and 17 years old in good health and CMV-seronegative. Each CDR3 is given with its conserved first and last residue. D genes are given only for firm matches. Expanded clones get a size class; other rows say once, few or many, or leave the size out.

abundance,v_gene,d_gene,j_gene,CDR3aa,CDR3nt
-,TRBV5-6,-,TRBJ1-1,CASSWDISGTEAFF,TGTGCCAGCAGCTGGGACATTTCGGGCACTGAAGCTTTCTTT
-,TRBV7-9,TRBD1,TRBJ1-2,CASSFLRGINYGYTF,TGTGCCAGCAGCTTCCTCAGGGGGATTAACTATGGCTACACCTTC
few,TRBV25-1,-,TRBJ2-5,CASSDFGQHQETQYF,TGTGCCAGCAGTGACTTTGGACAGCACCAAGAGACCCAGTACTTC
once,TRBV6-6,-,TRBJ2-7,CASSYSEDYEQYF,TGTGCCAGCAGTTACTCCGAGGACTACGAGCAGTACTTC
-,TRBV2,-,TRBJ2-6,CASRTETGANVLTF,TGTGCCAGCAGGACAGAAACTGGGGCCAACGTCCTGACTTTC
-,TRBV2,-,TRBJ2-7,CASSELGIGARRYF,TGTGCCAGCAGTGAATTAGGAATAGGGGCCCGTCGGTACTTC
-,TRBV19,TRBD1,TRBJ2-5,CASSIGGTGAQETQYF,TGTGCCAGTAGTATAGGTGGGACAGGGGCCCAAGAGACCCAGTACTTC
few,TRBV11-2,TRBD2,TRBJ2-7,CASSFGTNSYEQYF,TGTGCCAGCAGCTTCGGGACTAACTCCTACGAGCAGTACTTC
-,TRBV4-2,-,TRBJ2-7,CASSQGTSSYEQYF,TGTGCCAGCAGCCAAGGTACTAGCAGCTACGAGCAGTACTTC
-,TRBV5-4,-,TRBJ1-1,CASSAGRTDMNTEAFF,TGTGCCAGCAGCGCCGGTCGAACAGACATGAACACTGAAGCTTTCTTT
-,TRBV4-1,TRBD1,TRBJ1-2,CASSQPTGERRGYTF,TGCGCCAGCAGCCAACCCACAGGGGAAAGGCGAGGCTACACCTTC
-,TRBV9,-,TRBJ1-2,CASSDPGGDYGYTF,TGTGCCAGCAGCGACCCCGGGGGAGACTATGGCTACACCTTC
-,TRBV5-1,TRBD2,TRBJ2-7,CASSFVTGGPYEQYF,TGCGCCAGCAGCTTTGTGACGGGAGGGCCCTACGAGCAGTACTTC
few,TRBV27,-,TRBJ1-2,CASGTTRGADEGYTF,TGTGCCAGCGGTACCACCCGGGGGGCTGACGAAGGCTACACCTTC
-,TRBV6-1,-,TRBJ1-5,CASSEGGGTPYFQPQHF,TGTGCCAGCAGTGAAGGAGGGGGAACTCCTTATTTTCAGCCCCAGCATTTT
once,TRBV11-3,-,TRBJ1-1,CASSWPQGTNTEAFF,TGTGCCAGCAGCTGGCCGCAGGGGACGAACACTGAAGCTTTCTTT
-,TRBV7-7,-,TRBJ1-1,CASSSSLNTEAFF,TGTGCTAGCAGCTCGAGCCTGAACACTGAAGCTTTCTTT
-,TRBV13,TRBD1,TRBJ2-5,CASSSRAGTGHGATQYF,TGTGCCAGCAGCTCCCGAGCCGGGACAGGGCATGGGGCGACCCAGTACTTC
few,TRBV2,TRBD2,TRBJ2-1,CASSEELGLAYNEQFF,TGTGCCAGCAGTGAAGAGCTGGGACTAGCATACAATGAGCAGTTCTTC
once,TRBV18,TRBD1,TRBJ1-1,CASSETGTGTEAFF,TGTGCCAGCTCCGAGACAGGGACGGGCACTGAAGCTTTCTTT
-,TRBV2,TRBD2,TRBJ2-3,CASIIAGATDTQYF,TGTGCCAGCATCATAGCGGGGGCCACAGATACGCAGTATTTT
-,TRBV19,TRBD1,TRBJ1-2,CASRTGEANYGYTF,TGTGCCAGTAGGACAGGGGAGGCTAACTATGGCTACACCTTC
-,TRBV4-1,-,TRBJ1-2,CASSQDMGPPTF,TGCGCCAGCAGCCAAGATATGGGCCCGCCCACCTTC
-,TRBV30,-,TRBJ1-2,CAWSSGGYTF,TGTGCCTGGAGTTCAGGTGGCTACACCTTC
-,TRBV6-6,TRBD2,TRBJ2-3,CASSSAGGQQDTQYF,TGTGCCAGCAGTTCTGCGGGGGGTCAGCAAGATACGCAGTATTTT
-,TRBV6-1,-,TRBJ1-5,CASSARGVGNQPQHF,TGTGCCAGCAGTGCCCGCGGGGTGGGCAATCAGCCCCAGCATTTT
-,TRBV6-1,TRBD1,TRBJ1-6,CASSGPGQGFEASPLHF,TGTGCCAGCAGTGGGCCGGGACAGGGATTTGAAGCCTCACCCCTCCACTTT
-,TRBV30,-,TRBJ1-1,CAWRLSRQAREVNTEAFF,TGTGCCTGGAGACTAAGCCGACAGGCCCGGGAGGTGAACACTGAAGCTTTCTTT